The entry below gives a single TCR beta chain sequence along with its context. These data are taken from a study of blood T cell repertoires in COVID-19. Study context: PBMCs, B-cell-depleted T cells, or T cells provided the cDNA or gDNA that made up the material.

The authors' processing: Cell counts per sample came from amplifying reference gene primers. Clones were read by immunoSEQ multiplex PCR, and TCRdb kept only the in-frame ones, dropping some. That table is the source of V, J and clone size, and D and trimming were worked out from the DNA. The sample yields about 200,000 clones, approximately 83% seen once. Participant reports of clinical history set cohort assignment. Cohort 3 donors were reported recovered after two negative PCRs, clearance, or symptom resolution. The CDR3 is made up of 13 amino acids. CDR1 and CDR2 (germline): SNHLY, FYNNEI. Trimming cost V 6 bases and J 5 bases; bases outside gene matches: 3.

The TCR was taken from a man in his forties who had recovered from COVID-19. Sample: PBMCs or T cells enriched from blood (not recorded which). The chain combines TRBV2 with TRBJ2-1, with TRBD2 matching 8 bases. The CDR3 region is CASRPGLDNEQFF. Here the CDR3 DNA reads TGTGCCAGCAGGCCGGGACTAGACAATGAGCAGTTCTTC.